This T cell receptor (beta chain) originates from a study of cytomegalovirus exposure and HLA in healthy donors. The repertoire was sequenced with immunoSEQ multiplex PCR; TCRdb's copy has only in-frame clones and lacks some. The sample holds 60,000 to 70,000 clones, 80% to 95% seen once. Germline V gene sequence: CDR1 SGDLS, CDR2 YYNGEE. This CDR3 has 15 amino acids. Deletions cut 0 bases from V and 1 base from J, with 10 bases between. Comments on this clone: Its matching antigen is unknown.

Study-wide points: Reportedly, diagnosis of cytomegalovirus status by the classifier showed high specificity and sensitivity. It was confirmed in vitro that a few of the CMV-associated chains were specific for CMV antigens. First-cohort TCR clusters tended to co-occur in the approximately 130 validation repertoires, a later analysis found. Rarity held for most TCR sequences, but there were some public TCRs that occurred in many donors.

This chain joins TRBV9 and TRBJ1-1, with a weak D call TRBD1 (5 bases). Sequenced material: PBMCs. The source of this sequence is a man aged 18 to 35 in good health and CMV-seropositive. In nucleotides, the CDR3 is TGTGCCAGCAGCGTAGATACAGGAGAGAACACTGAAGCTTTCTTT. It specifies CASSVDTGENTEAFF.